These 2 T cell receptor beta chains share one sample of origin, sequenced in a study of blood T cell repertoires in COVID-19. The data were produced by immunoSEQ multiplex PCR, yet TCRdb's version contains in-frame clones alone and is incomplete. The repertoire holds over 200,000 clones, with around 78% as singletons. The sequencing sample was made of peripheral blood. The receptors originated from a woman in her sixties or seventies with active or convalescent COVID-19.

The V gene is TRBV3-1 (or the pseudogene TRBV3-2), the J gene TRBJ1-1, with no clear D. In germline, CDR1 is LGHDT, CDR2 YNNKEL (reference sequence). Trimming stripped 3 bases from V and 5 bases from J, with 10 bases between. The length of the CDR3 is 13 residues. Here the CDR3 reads CASSHLEGTEAFF. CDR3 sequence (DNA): TGTGCCAGCAGCCATCTCGAGGGAACTGAAGCTTTCTTT.

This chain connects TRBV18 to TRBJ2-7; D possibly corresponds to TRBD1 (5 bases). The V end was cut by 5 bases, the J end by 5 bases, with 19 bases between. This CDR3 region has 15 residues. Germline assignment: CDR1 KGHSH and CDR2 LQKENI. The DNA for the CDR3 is TGTGCCAGCTCAGTTACGGCCCAGGGTGTCAACGAGCAGTACTTC. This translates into CASSVTAQGVNEQYF.